This is a list of T cell receptor beta chains from one sample in a study of blood T cell repertoires in COVID-19. Method: immunoSEQ multiplex PCR; TCRdb's copy keeps in-frame clones and lacks some. The repertoire has about 160,000 clones, over 80% of them found once; the top ten carry approximately 4.6%. Material: peripheral blood. Receptors originate from a woman aged 50 to 65 with acute or convalescent COVID-19. Both conserved end residues are part of each CDR3. A D gene is named only where the DNA matches it firmly. Size tells how often a clone was seen (once, few, many) or the class of an expanded clone, and some rows leave it out.

clone size	V gene	D gene	J gene	CDR3 protein	CDR3 DNA
NA	TRBV9	NA	TRBJ1-2	CASSGRDTGGYTF	TGTGCCAGCAGCGGCCGGGACACCGGAGGCTACACCTTC
NA	TRBV25-1	TRBD1	TRBJ2-3	CAKGQGGDTQYF	TGTGCCAAAGGACAGGGTGGAGATACGCAGTATTTT
NA	TRBV10-3	TRBD1	TRBJ2-2	CAISYRDRGNTGELFF	TGTGCCATCAGCTACCGGGACAGGGGAAACACCGGGGAGCTGTTTTTT
NA	TRBV28	NA	TRBJ1-2	CASSFPRVYGYTF	TGTGCCAGCAGTTTTCCCCGGGTTTATGGCTACACCTTC
NA	TRBV12-3/TRBV12-4	TRBD1	TRBJ1-2	CATKATTGYGYTF	TGTGCCACCAAGGCTACGACAGGGTATGGCTACACCTTC
few	TRBV27	TRBD1	TRBJ1-4	CASSVTGTGAREKLFF	TGTGCCAGCAGTGTGACCGGGACAGGGGCCCGGGAAAAACTGTTTTTT
NA	TRBV3-1/TRBV3-2	NA	TRBJ1-4	CASSPPIGATNEKLFF	TGTGCCAGCAGCCCCCCCATCGGAGCAACTAATGAAAAACTGTTTTTT
NA	TRBV2	TRBD1	TRBJ2-6	CASVGQTVPGANVLTF	TGTGCCAGCGTGGGACAGACAGTCCCTGGGGCCAACGTCCTGACTTTC
once	TRBV27	NA	TRBJ2-7	CASSSTPYEQYF	TGTGCCAGCAGTTCCACTCCCTACGAGCAGTACTTC
NA	TRBV7-9	TRBD1	TRBJ2-5	CASTDRGLISETQYF	TGTGCCTCAACCGACAGGGGGCTAATTTCGGAGACCCAGTACTTC
NA	TRBV7-2	NA	TRBJ2-3	CASSLLGGGTDTQYF	TGTGCCAGCAGCCTGCTTGGGGGCGGCACAGATACGCAGTATTTT
NA	TRBV25-1	TRBD2	TRBJ2-3	CASSESPGLAGGTDTQYF	TGTGCCAGCAGTGAATCTCCGGGACTAGCGGGGGGCACAGATACGCAGTATTTT
NA	TRBV6-6	TRBD1	TRBJ1-4	CASSYTGGGNEKLFF	TGTGCCAGCAGTTACACAGGGGGAGGGAATGAAAAACTGTTTTTT
NA	TRBV4-1	NA	TRBJ1-5	CASSQGGAGYQPQHF	TGCGCCAGCAGCCAAGGCGGGGCAGGGTATCAGCCCCAGCATTTT